This T cell receptor beta chain was retrieved from a study of blood T cell repertoires in COVID-19. Study at large: The analysed material was cDNA or gDNA that came from T cells, B-cell-depleted T cells, or PBMCs.

The table came from immunoSEQ multiplex PCR; TCRdb's copy has only in-frame clones and leaves some out. The sample records approximately 160,000 clones, 75% to 90% being singletons. This CDR3 has 16 amino acids. The V end was cut by 6 bases, the J end by 4 bases, with 20 bases between. Germline V gene lookup returns CDR1 KGHSH and CDR2 LQKENI. The TCR comes from a human donor in a cohort sampled during active COVID-19. This chain links TRBV18 with TRBJ2-3; a possible D gene is TRBD1 (6 bases). Sequencing used peripheral blood. Here the CDR3 reads CASSPLQGSGADTQYF. As DNA, the CDR3 is TGTGCCAGCTCGCCCTTACAGGGATCCGGCGCAGATACGCAGTATTTT.